This T cell receptor (beta chain) was recovered during a study of molecular identifiers for immune sequencing clone quantification. Study information: Replicate experiments took RNA from about 20,000 or 100,000 naive CD8 cells, divided it five ways and sequenced four.

Previously described methods and listed TCR primers were employed for the bulk TCR libraries. TCRdb reprocessed the PCR reads via MiXCR and lists one record per CDR3 protein. Among 250,000 to 350,000 distinct CDR3 sequences listed, around a fifth were seen once. CDR3 length: 16 amino acids. Germline values: CDR1 SGHTA, CDR2 FQGNSA. V shed 4 bases and J 4 bases; nucleotides not matched to a gene: 11. Study-wide results and limits: In naive cells, under 1% of molecules belonged to clones above 20 RNA copies, against over 99% in effector cells.

Sorted inputs of 20,000 to 1,000,000 cells, with 10%, 30% or 50% RNA, yielded naive CD8 libraries. A remark on this clonotype: Its cognate antigen is unknown.

This chain connects TRBV7-2 to TRBJ2-7; 9 nucleotides line up with TRBD1. The source of this sequence is a human donor in good health. Some libraries in this study had Jurkat cell RNA spiked in. The sequenced sample consisted of naive CD8+ T cells from blood, with Jurkat cell RNA spiked in. The subset: FACS-sorted CD8+CD4-CCR7+CD45RA+ naive T cells. CDR3 in DNA: TGTGCCAGCAGCTCCTTCCCACCTGACAGGGGGTACGAGCAGTACTTC. Its protein is CASSSFPPDRGYEQYF. The full variable domain, its missing parts supplied by reference TRBV7-2 and TRBJ2-7, is GAGVSQSPSNKVTEKGKDVELRCDPISGHTALYWYRQSLGQGLEFLIYFQGNSAPDKSGLPSDRFSAERTGGSVSTLTIQRTQQEDSAVYLCASSSFPPDRGYEQYFGPGTRLTVT.